One TCR beta chain is described in this entry. Its antigen is unidentified. This sample was included in a study of T cell responses to AZD1222 COVID-19 vaccine. Study-wide results and limits: White British people made up most donors, females outnumbered males, and clonal diversity was possibly underestimated.

Assay: immunoSEQ multiplex PCR; the TCRdb copy retains only in-frame clones and omits some. The sample has some 150,000 clones; around 88% are singletons. Germline CDR1 reads WSHSY; CDR2 reads SAAADI. The CDR3 is made up of 12 amino acids. J was trimmed by 6 bases and V by 10 bases; bases with no gene match: 8. The sample was peripheral blood, taken on day 0 of AZD1222 vaccination. The sequence was obtained from an adult in good health. The J gene is TRBJ2-7, the V gene TRBV10-2; 8 positions agree with TRBD1. The DNA for the CDR3 is TGCGCCATTCAGGGGGCGCTTCTCGAGCAGTACTTC. It encodes CAIQGALLEQYF.